This T cell receptor (beta chain) was identified in a study of identical twins. Study-level points and caveats: Out-of-frame alpha sequences shared by twins were enriched for low generation probability. There was more out-of-frame TCR alpha sharing in monozygotic twins than models estimated.

As regards this clonotype: Its antigen is undetermined.

TCRdb re-derived calls from the 5' RACE reads in MiXCR, one entry per CDR3 protein. Among 250,000 or so distinct CDR3 sequences listed, about 13% were seen once. The sample also formed part of further work on yellow fever vaccine responses in identical twins.

Material: memory (CD45RO+) T cells sorted from blood. The TCR comes from a woman aged 18-29 years in good health.

The CDR3 is CASSYSRVSNQPQHF. DNA of the CDR3: TGTGCCAGCAGTTACTCGCGAGTATCCAATCAGCCCCAGCATTTT. This chain links TRBV6-2 or TRBV6-3 with TRBJ1-5; D ambiguous. Between the trimmed V and J ends, which lost 0 bases and 3 bases, there was a span of 9 bases. The CDR3 sequence is 15 residues long. Germline V gives CDR1 MNHEY, CDR2 SVGEGT.